This paragraph reports one T cell receptor (beta chain). This record belongs to a study of blood T cell repertoires in COVID-19. The wider study: Researchers got acute and convalescent COVID-19 samples from the United States, Italy and Spain. Nucleic acid was either cDNA or gDNA, and it came from T cells, B-cell-depleted T cells, or PBMCs.

The length of the CDR3 is 13 residues. The V gene's germline CDR1 is SGHDN and CDR2 FVKESK. V was shortened by 3 bases and J by 2 bases, with 7 bases between the two germline ends. In the study's own analysis: Amplification with reference gene primers provided the estimates of nucleated cell counts. Profiled with immunoSEQ multiplex PCR; TCRdb holds only in-frame clones, not every one. That table supplies the V and J calls and clone size; D and trimming were determined from the DNA. Of approximately 52,000 clones in the sample, 85% to 90% are singletons; the top ten hold nearly 5%. This clonotype was obtained from a man aged 55 to 70 with active COVID-19. The source material was peripheral blood. This chain connects TRBV14 to TRBJ2-5, with a tentative D call TRBD1 (5 bases). The CDR3 region is CASSQGLQETQYF. The CDR3 DNA reads as TGTGCCAGCAGCCAGGGGCTGCAAGAGACCCAGTACTTC.